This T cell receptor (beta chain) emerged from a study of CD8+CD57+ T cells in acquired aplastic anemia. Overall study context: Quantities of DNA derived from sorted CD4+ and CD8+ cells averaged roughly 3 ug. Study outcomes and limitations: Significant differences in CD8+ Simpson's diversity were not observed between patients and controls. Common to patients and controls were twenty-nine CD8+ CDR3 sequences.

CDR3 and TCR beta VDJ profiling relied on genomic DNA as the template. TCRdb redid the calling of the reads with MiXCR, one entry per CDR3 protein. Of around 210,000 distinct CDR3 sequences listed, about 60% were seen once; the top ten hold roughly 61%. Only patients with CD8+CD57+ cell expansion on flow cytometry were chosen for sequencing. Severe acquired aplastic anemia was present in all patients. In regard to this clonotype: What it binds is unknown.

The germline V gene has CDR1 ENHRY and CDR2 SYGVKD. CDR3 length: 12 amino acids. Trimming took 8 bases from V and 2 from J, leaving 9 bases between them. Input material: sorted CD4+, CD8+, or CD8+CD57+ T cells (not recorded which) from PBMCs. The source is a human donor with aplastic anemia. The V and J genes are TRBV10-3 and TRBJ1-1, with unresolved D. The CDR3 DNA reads TGTGCCATCCGCCAGGATAACACTGAAGCTTTCTTT. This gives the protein CAIRQDNTEAFF.